This passage covers 3 T cell receptor beta chains from one sample sequenced in a study of multiple sclerosis patients with progressive multifocal leukoencephalopathy. The time point here: less than 15 months of natalizumab therapy. Using immunoSEQ multiplex PCR, the repertoire was profiled, and TCRdb retains in-frame clones only, with some absent. The sample consists of about 30,000 clones, roughly 90% of them appearing once. The sequenced sample was PBMCs, obtained from a patient treated with natalizumab. These receptors all stem from a human donor with multiple sclerosis.

The CDR3, as DNA: TGCGCCAGCAGCTCGGCGACACAATCCTACGAGCAGTACTTC. Translated, it gives CASSSATQSYEQYF. The chain carries TRBV5-1 and TRBJ2-7; no clear D gene. From germline, CDR1 is SGHRS and CDR2 YFSETQ. The CDR3 totals 14 residues. V lost 3 bases and J lost 1, with 11 bases in between.

V usage is TRBV27 and J usage is TRBJ2-4; either TRBD1 or TRBD2 may supply D (5 bases each). Germline-derived CDR1 and CDR2 are MNHEY and SMNVEV (reference sequence). V shed 9 bases and J shed 1 base, with 16 bases lying between them. The CDR3 extends over 15 amino acids. The CDR3 sequence is CASRDGRWAKNIQYF. The CDR3 DNA reads TGTGCCAGTAGGGACGGTCGGTGGGCCAAAAACATTCAGTACTTC.

CDR3 nucleotide sequence: TGTGCCAGCAGTGAATTGCCAGGGGGCGAGGATGGCTACACCTTC. Encoded protein: CASSELPGGEDGYTF. The V gene is TRBV6-1, the J gene TRBJ1-2; 8 bases are a match to TRBD1. The CDR3 runs 15 residues. Trimming removed 2 bases from V and 6 bases from J; junction bases left unmatched: 8. Germline loops: CDR1 MNHNS, CDR2 SASEGT.